The rows below give T cell receptor beta chains drawn from one sample of a study of shared clonotypes between healthy human individuals. Some clones are missing from TCRdb's copy, which holds only in-frame ones; the method was immunoSEQ multiplex PCR. The data show roughly 1.5 million clones, around 98% seen once. Sequencing input: naive CD4+ T cells sorted from blood. The origin of the receptors is a man aged 30 to 39 in good health. CDR3s include the opening cysteine and the closing phenylalanine or tryptophan. D genes are given only for firm matches. Clone size is not always given. Where it is, it says once, few, many or a class for expanded clones.

TRBD2 TRBJ2-3 - TRBV5-6 16 CASSSRGAGALDTQYF TGTGCCAGCAGCTCGCGGGGGGCAGGGGCACTAGATACGCAGTATTTT
- TRBJ2-2 - TRBV10-3 20 CAISDALATSPGAITGELFF TGTGCCATCAGTGATGCCCTAGCAACTAGTCCCGGAGCCATCACCGGGGAGCTGTTTTTT
- TRBJ1-4 - TRBV5-1 14 CASSFGRGEEKLFF TGCGCCAGCAGCTTCGGCCGGGGGGAGGAAAAACTGTTTTTT
- TRBJ2-5 - TRBV18 14 CASSPGPLGASQYF TGTGCCAGCTCACCAGGGCCCTTAGGGGCTTCCCAGTACTTC
TRBD2 TRBJ2-1 - TRBV11-2 18 CASSPTSGRTTRYNEQFF TGTGCCAGCAGCCCGACTAGCGGGAGGACCACCCGATACAATGAGCAGTTCTTC
TRBD1 TRBJ1-2 - TRBV10-3 15 CAISTRTGEDYGYTF TGTGCCATCAGTACCCGGACAGGGGAGGACTATGGCTACACCTTC
- TRBJ2-1 once TRBV11-2 15 CASSPPGLSYNEQFF TGTGCCAGCAGCCCACCCGGTCTCTCCTACAATGAGCAGTTCTTC
- TRBJ2-7 - TRBV2 12 CASMTLSYEQYF TGTGCCAGCATGACCCTCTCCTACGAGCAGTACTTC
- TRBJ2-1 - TRBV2 12 CASSFYRYEQFF TGTGCCAGCAGCTTTTATCGGTATGAGCAGTTCTTC
TRBD1 TRBJ2-3 - TRBV7-2 16 CASSFRLRQGGDTQYF TGTGCCAGCAGCTTCCGCCTCAGACAGGGGGGCGATACGCAGTATTTT
TRBD1 TRBJ1-3 - TRBV15 14 CATSIDRAGNTIYF TGTGCCACCAGCATCGACAGGGCCGGAAACACCATATATTTT
- TRBJ2-3 - TRBV20-1 11 CSAPPADTQYF TGCAGTGCCCCGCCAGCAGATACGCAGTATTTT
- TRBJ2-5 - TRBV21-1 15 CASTLSDRGGETQYF TGTGCCAGCACCCTATCGGACAGGGGCGGAGAGACCCAGTACTTC
- TRBJ2-3 - TRBV4-3 14 CASSLTVSTDTQYF TGCGCCAGCAGCCTCACAGTTAGCACAGATACGCAGTATTTT
TRBD2 TRBJ2-2 - TRBV28 16 CASSSLAGENTGELFF TGTGCCAGCAGTTCGTTAGCGGGAGAGAACACCGGGGAGCTGTTTTTT
- TRBJ1-4 - TRBV2 14 CASSAPGTFWELFF TGTGCCAGCAGTGCCCCAGGCACTTTCTGGGAATTGTTTTTT
- TRBJ1-2 once TRBV7-2 13 CASSLGQGYGYTF TGTGCCAGCAGCTTAGGCCAGGGTTATGGCTACACCTTC
TRBD2 TRBJ2-1 once TRBV19 13 CASSPRLAGYLFF TGTGCCAGTAGTCCGCGACTAGCGGGATATCTTTTCTTC
TRBD1 TRBJ2-5 - TRBV28 16 CASSLTGTGGLQTQYF TGTGCCAGCAGTTTGACCGGGACAGGGGGATTACAGACCCAGTACTTC
TRBD1 TRBJ2-5 - TRBV9 14 CASSFRQGQETQYF TGTGCCAGCAGCTTTCGACAGGGGCAAGAGACCCAGTACTTC
TRBD1 TRBJ1-5 - TRBV30 13 CASGQGFNQPQHF TGTGCCAGCGGACAGGGGTTCAATCAGCCCCAGCATTTT
- TRBJ2-1 - TRBV9 15 CASSAGRDSYNEQFF TGTGCCAGCAGCGCCGGGAGAGATTCCTACAATGAGCAGTTCTTC
- TRBJ1-1 - TRBV18 15 CASSSISGSNTEAFF TGTGCCAGCTCATCAATCTCAGGGTCTAACACTGAAGCTTTCTTT
- TRBJ2-7 - TRBV11-2 14 CASSLLGINYEQYF TGTGCCAGCAGTCTACTAGGAATAAACTACGAGCAGTACTTC
- TRBJ2-7 - TRBV5-1 14 CASNSGIVAYEQYF TGCGCCAGCAATTCAGGGATCGTCGCCTACGAGCAGTACTTC
TRBD2 TRBJ2-1 - TRBV7-9 17 CASSVGALAGDFSEQFF TGTGCCAGCAGCGTAGGGGCACTGGCGGGAGATTTCTCTGAGCAGTTCTTC
TRBD1 TRBJ2-5 - TRBV29-1 14 CSVVYRGTQETQYF TGCAGCGTTGTCTACAGGGGGACCCAAGAGACCCAGTACTTC